This record looks at one TCR beta chain sequence and its context. These data originate in a study of T cell changes during pregnancy in multiple sclerosis. Here immunoSEQ multiplex PCR was the method, and the copy in TCRdb shows in-frame clones only, minus some. The sample holds some 61,000 clones, about 90% seen once. The material sequenced was peripheral blood, taken in the second trimester of pregnancy. The sequence came from a female donor with multiple sclerosis, enrolled in a pregnancy study.

The CDR3 loop reads CASPTGRQADTIYF. The CDR3 DNA reads TGTGCCAGCCCTACGGGGAGACAGGCAGACACCATATATTTT. This sequence joins TRBV7-3 and TRBJ1-3; D is perhaps TRBD1 (6 bases). The V end was cut by 8 bases, the J end by 8 bases, with 19 bases between. CDR3 size: 14 residues. Germline CDR1 reads SGHTA; CDR2 reads FQGTGA.